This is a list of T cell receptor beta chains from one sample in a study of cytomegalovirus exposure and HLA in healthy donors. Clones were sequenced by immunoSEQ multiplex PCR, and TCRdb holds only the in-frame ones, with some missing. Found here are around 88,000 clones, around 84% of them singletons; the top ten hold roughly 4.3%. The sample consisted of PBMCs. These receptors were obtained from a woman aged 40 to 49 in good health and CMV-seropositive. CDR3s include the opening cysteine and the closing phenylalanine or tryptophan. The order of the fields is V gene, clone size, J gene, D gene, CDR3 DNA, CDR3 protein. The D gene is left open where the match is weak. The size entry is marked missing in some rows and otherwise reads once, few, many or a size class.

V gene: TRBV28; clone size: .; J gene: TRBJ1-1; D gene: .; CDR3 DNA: TGTGCCAGCAGTTTCTCTTTTCCCTCTCAGGGGACTGAAGCTTTCTTT; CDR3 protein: CASSFSFPSQGTEAFF
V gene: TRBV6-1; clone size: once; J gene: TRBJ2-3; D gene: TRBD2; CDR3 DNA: TGTGCCAGCAGTGTAGCTAGCGGGAGGCTTGGCACAGATACGCAGTATTTT; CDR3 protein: CASSVASGRLGTDTQYF
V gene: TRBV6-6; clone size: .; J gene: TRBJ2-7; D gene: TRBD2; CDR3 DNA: TGTGCCAGCAGTCCCGAATGGGAGGGGCCCAACGAGCAGTACTTC; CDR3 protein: CASSPEWEGPNEQYF
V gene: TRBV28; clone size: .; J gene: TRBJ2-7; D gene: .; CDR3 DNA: TGTGCCAGCGCCCGAAACCTCGGGGGAGGTAGGGAGCAGTACTTC; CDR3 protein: CASARNLGGGREQYF
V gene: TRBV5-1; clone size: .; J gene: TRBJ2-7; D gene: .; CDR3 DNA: TGCGCCAGCAGCTTCGGAGGGAGTGCGTACGAGCAGTACTTC; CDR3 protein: CASSFGGSAYEQYF
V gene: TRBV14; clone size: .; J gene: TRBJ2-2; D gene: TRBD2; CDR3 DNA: TGTGCCAGCAGCCAATGGGGACTAGCGGGCCAGAACACCGGGGAGCTGTTTTTT; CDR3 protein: CASSQWGLAGQNTGELFF
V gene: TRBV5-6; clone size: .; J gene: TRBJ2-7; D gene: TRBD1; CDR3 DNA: TGTGCCAGCAGGAAGACAGGGATCTACGAGCAGTACTTC; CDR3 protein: CASRKTGIYEQYF
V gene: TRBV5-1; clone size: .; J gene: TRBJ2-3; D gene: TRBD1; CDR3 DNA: TGCGCCAGCAGCTTGGTGGGACAGGGGGTCACAGATACGCAGTATTTT; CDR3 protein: CASSLVGQGVTDTQYF
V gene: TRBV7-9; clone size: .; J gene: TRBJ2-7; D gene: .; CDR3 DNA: TGTGCCAGCAGCTTAGCGGGCCACGAGCAGTACTTC; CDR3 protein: CASSLAGHEQYF
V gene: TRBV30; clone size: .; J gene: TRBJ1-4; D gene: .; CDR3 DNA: TGTGCCGGCACAGGGCGGCCTAATGAAAAACTGTTTTTT; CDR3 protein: CAGTGRPNEKLFF
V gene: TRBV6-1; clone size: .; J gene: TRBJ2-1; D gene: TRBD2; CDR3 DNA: TGTGCCAGCAGTGTAGCGGGAGGGCCCCTTGAGCAGTTCTTC; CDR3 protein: CASSVAGGPLEQFF
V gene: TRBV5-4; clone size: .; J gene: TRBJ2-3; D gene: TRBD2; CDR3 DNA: TGTGCCAGCAGCTCCCTACTAGCGAGCACAGATACGCAGTATTTT; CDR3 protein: CASSSLLASTDTQYF
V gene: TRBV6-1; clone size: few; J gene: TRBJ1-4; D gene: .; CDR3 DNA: TGTGCCAGCAGTGATGGCAGCGCGAATGAAAAACTGTTTTTT; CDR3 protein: CASSDGSANEKLFF
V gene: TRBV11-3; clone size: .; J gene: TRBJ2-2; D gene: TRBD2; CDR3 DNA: TGTGCCAGCAGCACCCGTAGCGGGAGAGGAACCGGGGAGCTGTTTTTT; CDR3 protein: CASSTRSGRGTGELFF
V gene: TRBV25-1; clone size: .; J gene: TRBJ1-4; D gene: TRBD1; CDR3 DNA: TGTGCCAGCAGTGAGGGGACAGGGAGTGGGAAAAAACTGTTTTTT; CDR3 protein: CASSEGTGSGKKLFF
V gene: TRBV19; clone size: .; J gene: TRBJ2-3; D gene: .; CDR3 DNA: TGTGCCAGTAGGAGAATGGACAGTAGCACAGATACGCAGTATTTT; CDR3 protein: CASRRMDSSTDTQYF
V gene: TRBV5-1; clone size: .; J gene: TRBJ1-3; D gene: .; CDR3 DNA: TGCGCCAGCAGCTTTGCAGGGGCAACGGCTGGAAACACCATATATTTT; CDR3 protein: CASSFAGATAGNTIYF
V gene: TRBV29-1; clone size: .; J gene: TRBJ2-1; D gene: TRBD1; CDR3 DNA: TGCAGCGCACAACAGGGGGCCACCTACAATGAGCAGTTCTTC; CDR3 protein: CSAQQGATYNEQFF
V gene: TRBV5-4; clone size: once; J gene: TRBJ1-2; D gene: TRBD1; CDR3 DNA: TGTGCCAGCAGCATACAGGGGGGGTATGGCTACACCTTC; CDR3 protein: CASSIQGGYGYTF
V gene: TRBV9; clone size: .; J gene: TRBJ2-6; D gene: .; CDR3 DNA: TGTGCCAGCAGCGTAGGTAGCTCTGGGGCCAACGTCCTGACTTTC; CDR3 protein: CASSVGSSGANVLTF
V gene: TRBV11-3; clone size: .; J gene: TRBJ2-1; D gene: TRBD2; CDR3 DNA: TGTGCCAGCAGCTCCACTAGCGGACCCGACAATGAGCAGTTCTTC; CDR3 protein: CASSSTSGPDNEQFF
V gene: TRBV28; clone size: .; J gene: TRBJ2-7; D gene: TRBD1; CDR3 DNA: TGTGCCAGCTCCCCGGGACAGGCCTCCTACGAGCAGTACTTC; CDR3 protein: CASSPGQASYEQYF
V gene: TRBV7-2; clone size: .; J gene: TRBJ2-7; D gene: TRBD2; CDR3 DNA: TGTGCCAGCAGCTTAGGATCGAGCGGGAGGGCCGGGAACGAGCAGTACTTC; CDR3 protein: CASSLGSSGRAGNEQYF
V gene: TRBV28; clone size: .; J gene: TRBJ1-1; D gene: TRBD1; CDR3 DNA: TGTGCCAGCAGTTTCCCAAGTGGGACAGGGAACACTGAAGCTTTCTTT; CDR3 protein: CASSFPSGTGNTEAFF
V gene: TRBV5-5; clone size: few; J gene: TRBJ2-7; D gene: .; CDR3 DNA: TGTGCCAGCAGCTTCGTGCGGGCCTACGAGCAGTACTTC; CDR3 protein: CASSFVRAYEQYF
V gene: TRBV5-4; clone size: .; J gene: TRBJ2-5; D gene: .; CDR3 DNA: TGTGCCAGCAGCTTGGATCGGGAGACCCAGTACTTC; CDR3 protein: CASSLDRETQYF
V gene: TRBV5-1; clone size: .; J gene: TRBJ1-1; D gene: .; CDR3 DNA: TGCGCCAGCAGTGAGATCGGCGGGGGGGAGGTGGACACTGAAGCTTTCTTT; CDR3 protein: CASSEIGGGEVDTEAFF
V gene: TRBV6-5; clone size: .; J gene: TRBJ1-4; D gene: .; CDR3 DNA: TGTGCCAGCCGGCGGACAGTGACTGAAAAACTGTTTTTT; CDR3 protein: CASRRTVTEKLFF
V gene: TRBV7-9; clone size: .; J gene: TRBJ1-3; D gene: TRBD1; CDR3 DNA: TGTGCCAGCACCCTTATTAGCGGGACAGTTGGAAACACCATATATTTT; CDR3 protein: CASTLISGTVGNTIYF
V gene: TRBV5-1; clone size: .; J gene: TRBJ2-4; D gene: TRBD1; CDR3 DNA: TGCGCCAGCAGCTGGAACAGGGGAGAAAACATTCAGTACTTC; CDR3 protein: CASSWNRGENIQYF
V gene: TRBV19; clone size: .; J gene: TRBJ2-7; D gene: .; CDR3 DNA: TGTGCCAGTCTCATTGAACATGGGGCACCCTACGAGCAGTACTTC; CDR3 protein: CASLIEHGAPYEQYF
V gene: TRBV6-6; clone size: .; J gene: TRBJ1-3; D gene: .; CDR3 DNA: TGTGCCAGCAGCCCCAGGGGTTTACGTGGAAACACCATATATTTT; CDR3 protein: CASSPRGLRGNTIYF
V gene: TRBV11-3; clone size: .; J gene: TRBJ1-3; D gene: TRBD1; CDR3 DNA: TGTGCCAGCAGTTACCCGGGACAGGGGCCAGGAAACACCATATATTTT; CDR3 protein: CASSYPGQGPGNTIYF
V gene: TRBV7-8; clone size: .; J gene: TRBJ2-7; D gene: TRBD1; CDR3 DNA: TGTGCCAGCAACCCCGGGACAGGATTTTACGAGCAGTACTTC; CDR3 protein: CASNPGTGFYEQYF
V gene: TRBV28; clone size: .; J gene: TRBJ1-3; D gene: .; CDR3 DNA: TGTGCCAGCGGGGAAGGACTATCTGGAAACACCATATATTTT; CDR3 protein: CASGEGLSGNTIYF
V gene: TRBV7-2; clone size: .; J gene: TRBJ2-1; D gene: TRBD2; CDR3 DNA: TGTGCCAGCAGCTTAGGGGGGGGGATAGGTGAGCAGTTCTTC; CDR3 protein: CASSLGGGIGEQFF
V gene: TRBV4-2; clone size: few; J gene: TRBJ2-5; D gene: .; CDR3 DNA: TGTGCCAGCAGCCAAGAAGTTGCGCTCCAAGAGACCCAGTACTTC; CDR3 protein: CASSQEVALQETQYF
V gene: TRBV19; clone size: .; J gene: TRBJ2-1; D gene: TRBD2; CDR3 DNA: TGTGCCAGTAGACAAGCGGGACTAGCGGCCAATGAGCAGTTCTTC; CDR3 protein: CASRQAGLAANEQFF
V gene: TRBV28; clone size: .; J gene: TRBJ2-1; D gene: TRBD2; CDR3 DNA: TGTGCCAGCAGTTTCGGGGGGGTTCCCTACAATGAGCAGTTCTTC; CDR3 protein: CASSFGGVPYNEQFF